The clone carrying this TCR beta chain has ten or more counts. Antigen: not known. Not enrolled were patients with uncontrolled infection, other autoimmune disease, pregnancy or lactation. Diagnoses used clinical symptoms, serum thyroxine and TRAb, thyroid ultrasound and orbital computed tomography. This entry is derived from a study of T cells in Graves' hyperthyroidism and ophthalmopathy. TCR beta CDR3 sequences were amplified from RNA transcripts. First-round RT-PCR with HTBI primers amplified the TCR CDR3 region. TCRdb re-called the multiplex PCR reads through MiXCR, storing one row per CDR3 protein. The data show around 600,000 distinct CDR3 sequences, over 40% seen once. Germline V lookup: CDR1 LNHNV, CDR2 YYDKDF (reference sequence). V was shortened by 3 bases and J by 7 bases, with 13 bases between the two germline ends. This CDR3 contains 14 residues. Study-wide results and caveats: The blood repertoire included most of the expanded thyroid clonotypes above 0.001. Separation of ophthalmopathy from stable hyperthyroidism was achieved by a 13 V-J model.

The chain links TRBV15 to TRBJ1-5; a weak D match, TRBD1 (6 bases). The sequencing sample was made of peripheral blood or thyroid tissue (not recorded which). The sequence was obtained from an adult man with Graves' disease, either hyperthyroidism or ophthalmopathy (not recorded which). The CDR3 DNA sequence: TGTGCCACCAGCAGGGGGACATCACGGCAGCCCCAGCATTTT. Encoded protein: CATSRGTSRQPQHF.